These 12 T cell receptor beta chains were sequenced from one sample in a study of blood T cell repertoires in COVID-19. Profiling relied on immunoSEQ multiplex PCR, and the TCRdb table lists in-frame clones only, not all of them. The table lists approximately 150,000 clones, about 81% of them singletons, with roughly 20% in the top ten. The source material was peripheral blood. These receptors were taken from an elderly woman with acute or convalescent COVID-19.

The chain is built from TRBV2 and TRBJ2-5; D uncertain. V was shortened by 2 bases and J by 4 bases, with 8 bases between the two germline ends. The CDR3 runs 13 residues. Germline V gene data show CDR1 as SNHLY and CDR2 as FYNNEI. The DNA for the CDR3 is TGTGCCAGCAGTGAATTAGCTAGAGAGACCCAGTACTTC. Protein sequence: CASSELARETQYF. The full variable domain, its missing parts supplied by reference TRBV2 and TRBJ2-5, is EPEVTQTPSHQVTQMGQEVILRCVPISNHLYFYWYRQILGQKVEFLVSFYNNEISEKSEIFDDQFSVERPDGSNFTLKIRSTKLEDSAMYFCASSELARETQYFGPGTRLLVL.

This chain uses TRBV28 with TRBJ1-2; no firm D call. This CDR3 contains 12 residues. Trimming shortened V by 5 bases and J by 1 base, and 5 bases separated the two germline ends. Germline CDR1 and CDR2: MDHEN and SYDVKM. CDR3 sequence (DNA): TGTGCCAGCAGTAAACTTAACTATGGCTACACCTTC. Its translation is CASSKLNYGYTF.

The rearrangement uses TRBV30 and TRBJ2-2, with 9 nucleotides matching TRBD2. The junction had 7 bases not matched to a gene; V was cut back by 2 bases and J by 6 bases. CDR3 length: 15 amino acids. Germline V gene sequence: CDR1 GTSNPN, CDR2 SVGIG (reference sequence). CDR3 loop: CAWSPRGLASGELFF. In DNA, the CDR3 is TGTGCCTGGAGTCCCCGGGGACTAGCATCCGGGGAGCTGTTTTTT. The full variable domain, its missing parts supplied by reference TRBV30 and TRBJ2-2, is SQTIHQWPATLVQPVGSPLSLECTVEGTSNPNLYWYRQAAGRGLQLLFYSVGIGQISSEVPQNLSASRPQDRQFILSSKKLLLSDSGFYLCAWSPRGLASGELFFGEGSRLTVL.

The chain recombines TRBV30 with TRBJ2-7; a weak D match, TRBD1 (6 bases). The CDR3 length is 12 residues. Trimming stripped 2 bases from V and 4 bases from J, with 9 bases between. CDR1 is GTSNPN, CDR2 SVGIG, per germline (reference sequence). The CDR3, as DNA: TGTGCCTGGAGTTTCGACAGGTACGAGCAGTACTTC. Its protein is CAWSFDRYEQYF.

V and J are TRBV28 and TRBJ2-7, with D tentatively TRBD1 (6 bases). Deletions cut 5 bases from V and 8 bases from J, with 22 bases between. The CDR3 length is 15 residues. Germline V gene data show CDR1 as MDHEN and CDR2 as SYDVKM. The CDR3: CASSTHTGWVAKQYF. Here the CDR3 DNA reads TGTGCCAGCAGTACACATACAGGGTGGGTGGCCAAGCAGTACTTC.

This rearrangement joins TRBV3-1 (or the pseudogene TRBV3-2) to TRBJ2-3; a possible D gene is TRBD2 (6 bases). Trimming took 2 bases from V and 4 from J, leaving 16 bases between them. The germline gives CDR1 LGHDT, CDR2 YNNKEL (reference sequence). This CDR3 region has 16 residues. This CDR3 is CASSQPLSSVPDTQYF. CDR3 DNA: TGTGCCAGCAGCCAACCCCTTTCTAGCGTCCCAGATACGCAGTATTTT.

The CDR3 loop reads CASLRDRGLTGELFF. The CDR3 DNA is TGTGCCAGCCTCCGGGACAGGGGGCTGACCGGGGAGCTGTTTTTT. The genes are TRBV28 and TRBJ2-2, with TRBD1 matching over 12 bases. The CDR3 is made up of 15 amino acids. V trimming: 8 bases; J trimming: 5 bases; junction bases outside the gene matches: 6. CDR1 and CDR2 (germline): MDHEN, SYDVKM.

A few counts support this clone. The CDR3 region is CASRQRSSYNSPLHF. As DNA, the CDR3 is TGTGCCAGCCGACAGAGGAGCTCCTATAATTCACCCCTCCACTTT. The chain is built from TRBV27 and TRBJ1-6; TRBD1 might be the D (5 bases). The CDR3 runs 15 residues. CDR1 and CDR2 from the germline V gene are MNHEY and SMNVEV (reference sequence). V lost 8 bases and J 0 bases, leaving 11 bases between the germline ends.

Note on this clone: At the DNA level, this CDR3 is encoded by other sequences in the same sample as well. The rearrangement uses TRBV7-2 and TRBJ2-1; possible D gene TRBD2, 5 bases. CDR1 and CDR2 (germline): SGHTA, FQGNSA. V shed 8 bases and J shed 4 bases, with 9 bases lying between them. The CDR3 loop spans 12 amino acids. The CDR3 region is CASGRNYNEQFF. CDR3 DNA: TGTGCCAGCGGGAGAAATTACAATGAGCAGTTCTTC.

The chain is built from TRBV7-2 and TRBJ1-1; a possible D gene is TRBD1 (6 bases). This CDR3 has 13 amino acids. The V gene's germline CDR1 is SGHTA and CDR2 FQGNSA. Trimming stripped 5 bases from V and 8 bases from J, with 15 bases between. This CDR3 reads CASSPSGGLEAFF. The CDR3 DNA reads TGTGCCAGCAGCCCATCGGGGGGGCTAGAAGCTTTCTTT.

The V and J genes are TRBV2 and TRBJ2-5; 11 nucleotides line up with TRBD2. V was clipped by 2 bases and J by 4 bases; unmatched bases: 6. The CDR3 has 16 residues. Germline lookup yields CDR1 SNHLY and CDR2 FYNNEI. DNA for the CDR3: TGTGCCAGCAGTGAAAATCTAGCGGGAGGCCGAGAGACCCAGTACTTC. It translates to CASSENLAGGRETQYF.

This chain uses TRBV11-2 with TRBJ1-6; 8 nucleotides align to TRBD1. Germline V gene lookup returns CDR1 SGHAT and CDR2 FQNNGV. There are 14 residues in the CDR3. V was clipped by 6 bases and J by 12 bases; unmatched bases: 10. The CDR3 DNA reads TGTGCCAGCAGATCGGGACAGGCAATGGGACCCCTCCACTTT. It translates to CASRSGQAMGPLHF.